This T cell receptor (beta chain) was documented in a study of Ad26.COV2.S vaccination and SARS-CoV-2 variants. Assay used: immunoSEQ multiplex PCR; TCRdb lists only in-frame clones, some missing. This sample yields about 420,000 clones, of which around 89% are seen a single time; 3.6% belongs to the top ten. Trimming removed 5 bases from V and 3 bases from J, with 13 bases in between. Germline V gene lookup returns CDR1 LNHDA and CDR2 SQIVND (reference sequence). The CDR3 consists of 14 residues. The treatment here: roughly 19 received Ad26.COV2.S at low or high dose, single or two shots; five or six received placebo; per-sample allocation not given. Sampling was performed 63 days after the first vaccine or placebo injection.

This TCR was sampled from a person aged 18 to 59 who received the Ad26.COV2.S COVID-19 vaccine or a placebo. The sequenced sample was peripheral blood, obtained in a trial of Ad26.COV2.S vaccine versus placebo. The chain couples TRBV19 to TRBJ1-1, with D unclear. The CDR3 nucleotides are TGTGCCAGTAGTCAACATAATGGCCACACTGAAGCTTTCTTT. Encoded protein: CASSQHNGHTEAFF.